Presented here are 13 T cell receptor beta chains from one specimen sequenced in a study of T cell responses to AZD1222 COVID-19 vaccine. This table comes from immunoSEQ multiplex PCR, and its TCRdb copy is limited to in-frame clones, with some not included. The data hold about 140,000 clones, with 92% observed a single time. The sample in question was peripheral blood, obtained 28 days after the second AZD1222 dose. All receptors come from an adult who received the AZD1222 COVID-19 vaccine.

The V and J genes are TRBV7-2 and TRBJ2-7; 8 bases are a match to TRBD2. Trimming took 3 bases from V and 6 from J; bases not matched to a gene: 10. Looked up from germline, CDR1 is SGHTA and CDR2 is FQGNSA. This CDR3 is 15 amino acids long. The CDR3 DNA reads TGTGCCAGCAGCTTGGGGGTAGCGGGAATAGCCGAGCAGTACTTC. Protein product: CASSLGVAGIAEQYF.

The chain employs TRBV18 and TRBJ1-4; tentative D call: TRBD1 (6 bases). CDR3 size: 13 residues. Germline V lookup: CDR1 KGHSH, CDR2 LQKENI. V was cut by 4 bases and J by 7 bases, with 10 bases left in between. DNA for the CDR3: TGTGCCAGCTCACTGGACAGAGCTGAAAAACTGTTTTTT. This encodes CASSLDRAEKLFF.

This chain links TRBV28 with TRBJ2-1; tentatively, D is TRBD1 (5 bases). This CDR3 spans 15 amino acids. With 3 bases removed from V and 2 bases from J, the gap between germline ends came to 11 bases. Per the germline V gene, CDR1 is MDHEN and CDR2 is SYDVKM. The DNA for the CDR3 is TGTGCCAGCAGTTTGCCAGGGATCACCTACAATGAGCAGTTCTTC. The encoded protein is CASSLPGITYNEQFF.

The rearrangement uses TRBV7-2 and TRBJ1-2, with D perhaps matching TRBD1 (5 bases). V gave up 1 base and J gave up 2 bases, with 8 bases separating them. Germline loops: CDR1 SGHTA, CDR2 FQGNSA. The CDR3 consists of 14 residues. The CDR3 region is CASSLDRLNYGYTF. CDR3 in DNA: TGTGCCAGCAGCTTAGACAGGCTGAACTATGGCTACACCTTC. Full variable domain (remainder filled in from reference TRBV7-2 and TRBJ1-2): GAGVSQSPSNKVTEKGKDVELRCDPISGHTALYWYRQSLGQGLEFLIYFQGNSAPDKSGLPSDRFSAERTGGSVSTLTIQRTQQEDSAVYLCASSLDRLNYGYTFGSGTRLTVV.

This sequence joins TRBV14 and TRBJ2-3; no definite D call. Looked up from germline, CDR1 is SGHDN and CDR2 is FVKESK. CDR3 length equals 12 residues. The V end lost 1 base, the J end lost 6 bases, and 5 bases lay between the germline ends. CDR3 protein: CASSQGMDTQYF. In nucleotides, the CDR3 is TGTGCCAGCAGCCAAGGGATGGATACGCAGTATTTT.

V is TRBV5-4 and J is TRBJ1-1; no definite D call. Germline CDR1 reads SGHNT; CDR2 reads YYREEE (reference sequence). V lost 3 bases, J lost 7 bases, and 13 bases lay in between. This CDR3 contains 13 residues. The CDR3 reads CASSSTWALEAFF. The CDR3 nucleotides read TGTGCCAGCAGCTCGACGTGGGCCCTTGAAGCTTTCTTT.

In nucleotides, the CDR3 is TGTGCCAGCAGCAACGGACTAGCCAAAAACATTCAGTACTTC. It specifies CASSNGLAKNIQYF. The genes are TRBV9 and TRBJ2-4, with TRBD2 as a possible D gene (5 bases). CDR1 is SGDLS, CDR2 YYNGEE, per germline. This CDR3 region has 14 residues. Trimming stripped 4 bases from V and 0 bases from J, with 8 bases between. Together with reference TRBV9 and TRBJ2-4, the CDR3 gives the full variable domain: DSGVTQTPKHLITATGQRVTLRCSPRSGDLSVYWYQQSLDQGLQFLIQYYNGEERAKGNILERFSAQQFPDLHSELNLSSLELGDSALYFCASSNGLAKNIQYFGAGTRLSVL.

The chain uses TRBV11-3 and TRBJ1-4, with a tentative D call TRBD1 (6 bases). Germline CDR1 is SGHNT and CDR2 is YENEEA. The germline V and J ends were trimmed by 2 bases and 1 base, with 14 bases remaining between them. The CDR3 runs 17 residues. CDR3 sequence (DNA): TGTGCCAGCAGCTTACTGGGGGCCGGAAAAACTAATGAAAAACTGTTTTTT. Amino acids: CASSLLGAGKTNEKLFF.

The chain is built from TRBV27 and TRBJ1-5; TRBD1 matches 8 bases. Germline CDR1 is MNHEY and CDR2 is SMNVEV (reference sequence). The CDR3 length is 15 residues. V was clipped by 4 bases and J by 2 bases; unmatched bases: 4. The CDR3 nucleotides are TGTGCCAGCAGTTCCCAGGGGGCTGGCAATCAGCCCCAGCATTTT. As protein: CASSSQGAGNQPQHF.

The chain uses TRBV7-2 and TRBJ1-1, with D maybe TRBD1 (6 bases). V dropped 4 bases and J dropped 0 bases, with 12 bases sitting between them. CDR1 is SGHTA, CDR2 FQGNSA, per germline. The CDR3 spans 15 residues. This CDR3 reads CASSSAGTLNTEAFF. CDR3 in DNA: TGTGCCAGCAGCTCCGCCGGGACACTGAACACTGAAGCTTTCTTT.

The chain couples TRBV18 to TRBJ1-1, with D perhaps TRBD1 (6 bases). This CDR3 contains 17 residues. Germline V gene data show CDR1 as KGHSH and CDR2 as LQKENI. V lost 3 bases, J lost 6 bases, and 23 bases lay in between. For the CDR3, the DNA is TGTGCCAGCTCACCTCGAGCAGGGGCACTAAGAGTTCCTGAAGCTTTCTTT. Its translation: CASSPRAGALRVPEAFF.

This clone was detected only once. J is TRBJ2-2 and V is TRBV27; D ambiguous. V shed 6 bases and J shed 3 bases, with 2 bases lying between them. Per germline, CDR1 MNHEY and CDR2 SMNVEV (reference sequence). The CDR3 sequence is 11 residues long. CDR3 coding DNA: TGTGCCAGCAGATACACCGGGGAGCTGTTTTTT. Its protein product is CASRYTGELFF.

V and J are TRBV4-2 and TRBJ1-2; D gene uncertain. Germline values: CDR1 LGHNA, CDR2 YNFKEQ. The CDR3 has 14 amino acids. The V gene lost 0 bases and the J gene lost 4 bases, with 9 bases spanning the gap. The CDR3 nucleotides read TGTGCCAGCAGCCAAGATGTAGGGATCTATGGCTACACCTTC. Protein: CASSQDVGIYGYTF.